The clone carrying this T cell receptor (beta chain) occurred many times. This entry is derived from a study of early T cells in non-severe SARS-CoV-2 infection. This CDR3 spans 15 amino acids. Germline V CDR1 and CDR2: SGHAT, FQNNGV. Trimming stripped 1 base from V and 4 bases from J, with 10 bases between. TCRdb ran MiXCR on the 5' RACE reads and lists one entry per CDR3 protein. The repertoire holds around 40,000 distinct CDR3 sequences, with roughly 6.3% as singletons. The chain uses TRBV11-2 and TRBJ2-2; D is ambiguous. Sequenced material: whole blood. This TCR came from an adult who was a healthcare worker with PCR-confirmed SARS-CoV-2 infection or an uninfected control (not recorded which). The CDR3 DNA reads TGTGCCAGCAGCTTAGCTGGCAGCCCCACCGGGGAGCTGTTTTTT. Translating it yields CASSLAGSPTGELFF.